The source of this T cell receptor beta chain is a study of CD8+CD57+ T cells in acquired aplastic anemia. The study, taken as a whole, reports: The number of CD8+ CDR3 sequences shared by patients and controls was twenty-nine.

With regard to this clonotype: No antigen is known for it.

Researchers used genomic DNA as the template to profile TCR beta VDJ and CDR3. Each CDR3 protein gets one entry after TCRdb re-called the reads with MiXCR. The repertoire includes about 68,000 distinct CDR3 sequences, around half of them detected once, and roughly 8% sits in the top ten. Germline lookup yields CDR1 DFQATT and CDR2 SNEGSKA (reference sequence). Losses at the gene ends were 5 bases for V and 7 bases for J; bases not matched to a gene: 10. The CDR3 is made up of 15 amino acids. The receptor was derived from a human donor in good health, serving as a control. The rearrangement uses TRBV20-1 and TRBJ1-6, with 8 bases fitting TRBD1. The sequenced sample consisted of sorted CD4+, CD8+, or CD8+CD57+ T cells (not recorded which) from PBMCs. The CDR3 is CSAPTVQGANSPLHF. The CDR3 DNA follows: TGCAGTGCTCCAACCGTGCAGGGGGCCAATTCACCCCTCCACTTT.